This entry lists 15 T cell receptor beta chains sequenced from one sample in a study of T cells in Graves' hyperthyroidism and ophthalmopathy. Amplified TCR beta CDR3 regions came from RNA transcripts. During a first-round RT-PCR of the TCR CDR3, the HTBI primer set was used. TCRdb reanalysed the multiplex PCR reads using MiXCR and keeps one entry per CDR3 protein. The table shows some 690,000 distinct CDR3 sequences, with around 16% occurring only once. Sequenced sample: blood. All receptors come from a man between 45 and 60 years old with Graves' hyperthyroidism.

In this sample, this clonotype turned up many times. This rearrangement joins TRBV28 to TRBJ1-6; maybe TRBD1 (6 bases). The CDR3 is 14 residues long. The germline V gene encodes CDR1 MDHEN and CDR2 SYDVKM. V was clipped by 6 bases and J by 9 bases, with 15 bases between them. CDR3 sequence: CASRFRGGGSPLHF. The DNA of the CDR3 is TGTGCCAGCAGATTCAGGGGCGGCGGTTCACCCCTCCACTTT.

The CDR3 nucleotides read TGTGCCAGCAGTTTAGGATTAGCTACTGAGCAGTTCTTC. Translating gives CASSLGLATEQFF. The chain carries TRBV12-3 or TRBV12-4 and TRBJ2-1; D is ambiguous. Between the trimmed V and J ends, which lost 1 base and 9 bases, there was a span of 10 bases. The length of the CDR3 is 13 residues.

The sample holds many counts of this clonotype. The chain carries TRBV5-1 and TRBJ1-1; D remains unclear. Per germline, CDR1 SGHRS and CDR2 YFSETQ. The CDR3 consists of 15 residues. Between the trimmed V and J ends, which lost 5 bases and 1 base, there was a span of 15 bases. The CDR3 loop is CASRPSREWNTEAFF. In DNA form, the CDR3 reads TGCGCCAGCAGACCGTCGAGAGAATGGAACACTGAAGCTTTCTTT.

The chain joins TRBV3-1 to TRBJ2-1, with D hard to call. The CDR3 is 15 residues long. V lost 0 bases and J 4 bases, leaving 10 bases between the germline ends. Germline-derived CDR1 and CDR2 are LGHDT and YNNKEL (reference sequence). For the CDR3, the DNA is TGTGCCAGCAGCCAAGATTGGGCCGGGTACAATGAGCAGTTCTTC. This codes for CASSQDWAGYNEQFF.

The J gene is TRBJ2-1, the V gene TRBV9; D remains unclear. The CDR3 spans 12 residues. Between the trimmed V and J ends, which lost 0 bases and 9 bases, there was a span of 7 bases. In germline, CDR1 is SGDLS, CDR2 YYNGEE. The CDR3 here is CASSVDRSEQFF. DNA for the CDR3: TGTGCCAGCAGCGTAGATCGTAGTGAGCAGTTCTTC. Drawing the rest from reference TRBV9 and TRBJ2-1, the complete variable domain is DSGVTQTPKHLITATGQRVTLRCSPRSGDLSVYWYQQSLDQGLQFLIQYYNGEERAKGNILERFSAQQFPDLHSELNLSSLELGDSALYFCASSVDRSEQFFGPGTRLTVL.

This clonotype was seen at least ten times. The chain carries TRBV2 and TRBJ2-5; D tentatively reads TRBD1 or TRBD2 (5 bases each). There are 15 residues in the CDR3. Trimming shortened V by 10 bases and J by 2 bases, and 20 bases separated the two germline ends. Germline V gene lookup returns CDR1 SNHLY and CDR2 FYNNEI. The DNA for the CDR3 is TGTGCCACCAAGCTCGGGACGGGAAGACAAGAGACCCAGTACTTC. Protein: CATKLGTGRQETQYF. The full variable domain, its missing parts supplied by reference TRBV2 and TRBJ2-5, is EPEVTQTPSHQVTQMGQEVILRCVPISNHLYFYWYRQILGQKVEFLVSFYNNEISEKSEIFDDQFSVERPDGSNFTLKIRSTKLEDSAMYFCATKLGTGRQETQYFGPGTRLLVL.

This sequence joins TRBV10-3 and TRBJ2-1; 9 bases map to TRBD1. This CDR3 comprises 14 residues. Trimming removed 2 bases from V and 8 bases from J; junction bases left unmatched: 4. The germline V gene encodes CDR1 ENHRY and CDR2 SYGVKD. The CDR3 loop reads CAISEGQGSDEQFF. CDR3 bases: TGTGCCATCAGTGAGGGACAGGGGAGCGATGAGCAGTTCTTC.

This clonotype has just a few counts. The junction does not match germline at one end; this may be a read error. The chain links TRBV28 to TRBJ2-1; TRBD2 agrees at 7 bases. Germline V gives CDR1 MDHEN, CDR2 SYDVKM. The CDR3 spans 15 residues. The DNA for the CDR3 is TGTGCCAGCAGTGTTCTAGCGGAGAGATACAATGAGCGGTTCTTC. It encodes CASSVLAERYNERFF.

The table lists this clonotype with many counts. The rearrangement links TRBV6-2 or TRBV6-3 to TRBJ2-1; D perhaps matches TRBD2 (6 bases). V dropped 0 bases and J dropped 0 bases, with 6 bases sitting between them. CDR3 size: 15 residues. Germline V lookup: CDR1 MNHEY, CDR2 SVGEGT. The CDR3 DNA reads as TGTGCCAGCAGTTACTCGACTAGCTCCTACAATGAGCAGTTCTTC. Amino acid sequence: CASSYSTSSYNEQFF.

This clonotype was seen repeatedly, ten times or more. This chain joins TRBV24-1 and TRBJ2-2; D ambiguous. The CDR3 is 17 amino acids. The V and J ends lost 3 bases and 1 base respectively, with 14 bases between them. CDR1 is KGHDR and CDR2 is SFDVKD in the germline V gene. For the CDR3, the DNA is TGTGCCACCAGTGATCCGGCGGTCAACCAGAACACCGGGGAGCTGTTTTTT. It codes for CATSDPAVNQNTGELFF.

In this sample, this clonotype turned up many times. The chain links TRBV11-2 to TRBJ2-5; D is uncertain. CDR3 size: 14 residues. The germline gives CDR1 SGHAT, CDR2 FQNNGV. V was shortened by 1 base and J by 4 bases, with 10 bases between the two germline ends. CDR3 residues: CASSLVATLETQYF. CDR3 nucleotides: TGTGCCAGCAGCTTAGTAGCCACCTTAGAGACCCAGTACTTC.

This clonotype was detected ten times or more. This chain joins TRBV3-1 and TRBJ1-4; a possible D gene is TRBD1 (6 bases). The germline V and J ends were trimmed by 4 bases and 6 bases, with 15 bases remaining between them. Germline loops: CDR1 LGHDT, CDR2 YNNKEL (reference sequence). The CDR3 is 15 amino acids. The CDR3, as DNA: TGTGCCAGCAGCCCCGCGTCGGGGGGCTATGAAAAACTGTTTTTT. It specifies CASSPASGGYEKLFF.

This rearrangement joins TRBV5-1 to TRBJ2-7; D perhaps matches TRBD1 (5 bases). This CDR3 has 15 amino acids. The V gene's germline CDR1 is SGHRS and CDR2 YFSETQ. V shed 4 bases and J shed 1 base, with 15 bases lying between them. CDR3: CASSTSGISSYEQYF. In nucleotides, the CDR3 is TGCGCCAGCAGCACCTCAGGGATATCATCCTACGAGCAGTACTTC.

In its sample, this clonotype was seen many times. The chain recombines TRBV11-2 with TRBJ2-7, with 9 bases lining up with TRBD1. In germline, CDR1 is SGHAT, CDR2 FQNNGV. The CDR3 is 15 amino acids. J lost 2 bases, V lost 5 bases, and 7 bases had no gene match. Here the CDR3 DNA reads TGTGCCAGCAGCCCCGGGACAGGGCAAACCTACGAGCAGTACTTC. It specifies CASSPGTGQTYEQYF.

In this sample, this clonotype turned up many times. The CDR3 DNA reads as TGTGCCAGCAGCACGATCGGACAGGGTAGTAATTCACCCCTCCACTTT. It is translated as CASSTIGQGSNSPLHF. The chain links TRBV28 to TRBJ1-6, with 8 bases identical to TRBD1. This CDR3 contains 16 residues. Trimming cost V 6 bases and J 6 bases; bases outside gene matches: 10. Per the germline V gene, CDR1 is MDHEN and CDR2 is SYDVKM.